A single sample is the source of the 20 T cell receptor beta chains below, sequenced in a study of sequential checkpoint blockade in melanoma. Treatment given: randomized to nivolumab then ipilimumab (arm A) or the reverse (arm B). Repertoires were generated with immunoSEQ multiplex PCR, while TCRdb's copy carries only in-frame clones and drops some. The data contain 20,000 or so clones, over 70% of them singletons. The material was CD8+ T cells sorted from blood (inferred from file names), obtained from a patient given nivolumab and ipilimumab in sequence. These receptors were taken from a human donor with melanoma.

The chain recombines TRBV7-9 with TRBJ2-7; 7 positions match TRBD1. J gave up 3 bases and V 4 bases, and 12 bases lay outside the gene matches. CDR1 is SEHNR and CDR2 is FQNEAQ in the germline V gene (reference sequence). The CDR3 has 16 amino acids. CDR3 in amino acids: CASSSVTGIRVYEQYF. The CDR3 DNA is TGTGCCAGCAGCTCAGTGACAGGGATACGGGTCTACGAGCAGTACTTC.

The genes are TRBV27 and TRBJ2-7; 9 bases line up with TRBD2. Germline V lookup: CDR1 MNHEY, CDR2 SMNVEV (reference sequence). This CDR3 region has 14 residues. V was pared by 6 bases and J by 4 bases, with 7 bases of the junction left unmatched. The CDR3 DNA reads TGTGCCAGCAGCTGGGCTAGCGGGATGTACGAGCAGTACTTC. Translation gives CASSWASGMYEQYF.

The rearrangement joins TRBV10-2 to TRBJ2-7, with TRBD2 as a possible D gene (6 bases). V lost 7 bases and J lost 6, with 19 bases in between. CDR1 and CDR2 from the germline V gene are WSHSY and SAAADI. This CDR3 spans 14 amino acids. The CDR3: CASTREVRAAEQYF. The CDR3 region has the DNA TGCGCCAGCACGAGGGAGGTCAGGGCTGCCGAGCAGTACTTC.

As for this clone: A junction end diverges from the germline sequence, so it may reflect a read error. Other DNA sequences of this sample code for an identical CDR3. This chain uses TRBV6-6 with TRBJ1-1, with D uncertain. The CDR3 runs 15 residues. In germline, CDR1 is MNHNY, CDR2 SVGAGI (reference sequence). As DNA, the CDR3 is TGTGCCATCAGTGAGTCAGGCACAGTGAACACTGAAGCTTTCTTT. Residues: CAISESGTVNTEAFF.

The chain links TRBV7-9 to TRBJ2-7; 10 bases are a match to TRBD2. Germline V CDR1 and CDR2: SEHNR, FQNEAQ (reference sequence). Trimming at V came to 5 bases and at J to 1 base, leaving 5 bases not matched to a gene. The CDR3 loop spans 15 amino acids. The CDR3 bases are TGTGCCAGCAGCGATCTAGCGGGAGAATCCTACGAGCAGTACTTC. Translated, it gives CASSDLAGESYEQYF.

The CDR3: CASSSGQVNEKLFF. DNA of the CDR3: TGTGCCAGCAGCTCTGGACAGGTTAATGAAAAACTGTTTTTT. The gene calls are TRBV9 and TRBJ1-4, with TRBD1 identical over 7 bases. The germline V gene has CDR1 SGDLS and CDR2 YYNGEE. Germline trimming cut 4 bases from V and 4 bases from J; bases unmatched to any gene: 4. This CDR3 is 14 amino acids long.

This rearrangement joins TRBV30 to TRBJ2-7, with a weak D call TRBD2 (6 bases). V lost 2 bases and J lost 6, with 14 bases in between. Germline lookup yields CDR1 GTSNPN and CDR2 SVGIG (reference sequence). This CDR3 is 13 amino acids long. The CDR3 region has the DNA TGTGCCTGGAGTTTAGCGGAGGATACCGAGCAGTACTTC. The encoded protein is CAWSLAEDTEQYF.

The chain combines TRBV7-8 with TRBJ2-7; 13 bases fit TRBD2. V trimming: 6 bases; J trimming: 3 bases; junction bases outside the gene matches: 5. Germline assignment: CDR1 SGHVS and CDR2 FQNEAQ. There are 15 residues in the CDR3. The CDR3 protein is CASSRGLAGDYEQYF. In nucleotides, the CDR3 is TGTGCCAGCAGTCGAGGACTAGCGGGAGACTACGAGCAGTACTTC.

Concerning this clone itself: This likely comes from a read error, as the CDR3 has no conserved phenylalanine or tryptophan at its end. V is TRBV6-5 and J is TRBJ1-1, with 8 bases that match TRBD1. Per germline, CDR1 MNHEY and CDR2 SVGAGI. This CDR3 contains 13 residues. V was pared by 5 bases and J by 4 bases, with 3 bases of the junction left unmatched. The CDR3 region has the DNA TGTGCCAGCAGTCGCACAGGGGGCACTGAAGCTTTCGTT. Its protein is CASSRTGGTEAFV.

This clone was seen only once. The V call is TRBV11-2, the J call TRBJ2-7; D is perhaps TRBD2 (6 bases). From germline, CDR1 is SGHAT and CDR2 FQNNGV. The CDR3 runs to 16 residues. The ends were cut back, 4 bases at V and 1 base at J, with 17 bases in the middle. CDR3 protein: CASSSPVAEISYEQYF. The DNA for the CDR3 is TGTGCCAGCAGCTCCCCAGTAGCGGAAATTTCCTACGAGCAGTACTTC.

The gene calls are TRBV15 and TRBJ2-5, with TRBD2 identical over 14 bases. Germline assignment: CDR1 LNHNV and CDR2 YYDKDF (reference sequence). The CDR3 is made up of 17 amino acids. The V and J ends lost 5 bases and 4 bases, in that order; junction bases with no gene match: 9. CDR3 amino acids: CATSPRTSGRIRETQYF. The CDR3 DNA follows: TGTGCCACCAGCCCCCGGACTAGCGGGAGGATCAGAGAGACCCAGTACTTC. The full variable domain, completed using reference TRBV15 and TRBJ2-5, is DAMVIQNPRYQVTQFGKPVTLSCSQTLNHNVMYWYQQKSSQAPKLLFHYYDKDFNNEADTPDNFQSRRPNTSFCFLDIRSPGLGDTAMYLCATSPRTSGRIRETQYFGPGTRLLVL.

This clone has only one observation. The chain is built from TRBV27 and TRBJ1-1; TRBD1 matches at 9 bases. V lost 5 bases to trimming and J lost 0 bases; unmatched junction nucleotides: 7. Germline CDR1 and CDR2: MNHEY and SMNVEV (reference sequence). The CDR3 contains 16 residues. Here the CDR3 DNA reads TGTGCCAGCAGTCCTAGGACAGGGGAGATGAACACTGAAGCTTTCTTT. Protein sequence: CASSPRTGEMNTEAFF.

V is TRBV6-1 and J is TRBJ2-7, with 10 bases identical to TRBD2. The CDR3 is 15 amino acids. Germline CDR1 is MNHNS and CDR2 is SASEGT. V gave up 2 bases and J gave up 0 bases; unmatched junction bases: 1. The CDR3 bases are TGTGCCAGCAGTGAACGACTAGCGGGCTCCTACGAGCAGTACTTC. Residues: CASSERLAGSYEQYF.

CDR3 DNA: TGCAGCATATTAGGGAGGGAGACTGAAGCTTTCTTT. Protein sequence: CSILGRETEAFF. The chain uses TRBV29-1 and TRBJ1-1, with no clear D. The CDR3 contains 12 residues. CDR1 and CDR2 (germline): SQVTM, ANQGSEA. With 8 bases removed from V and 5 bases from J, the gap between germline ends came to 15 bases.

V is TRBV7-9 and J is TRBJ1-5, with D possibly TRBD1 on 6 matching bases. Trimming cost V 1 base and J 4 bases, with 8 bases left between them. This CDR3 is built from 14 residues. CDR1 is SEHNR, CDR2 FQNEAQ, per germline (reference sequence). CDR3 in DNA: TGTGCCAGCAGCTTAGGGACAGCGAATCAGCCCCAGCATTTT. Amino acid sequence: CASSLGTANQPQHF. Looking up the rest from reference TRBV7-9 and TRBJ1-5 gives the full variable domain: DTGVSQNPRHKITKRGQNVTFRCDPISEHNRLYWYRQTLGQGPEFLTYFQNEAQLEKSRLLSDRFSAERPKGSFSTLEIQRTEQGDSAMYLCASSLGTANQPQHFGDGTRLSIL.

The V call is TRBV6-6, the J call TRBJ1-2, with 7 bases aligning to TRBD1. Germline CDR1 and CDR2: MNHNY and SVGAGI (reference sequence). Trimming cost V 7 bases and J 2 bases; bases outside gene matches: 7. This CDR3 region has 14 residues. CDR3: CASTQQGDNYGYTF. The CDR3 DNA sequence: TGTGCCAGCACTCAGCAGGGGGACAACTATGGCTACACCTTC.

The gene calls are TRBV27 and TRBJ1-5; TRBD1 agrees at 7 bases. V was clipped by 3 bases and J by 1 base; unmatched bases: 6. Germline loops: CDR1 MNHEY, CDR2 SMNVEV (reference sequence). This CDR3 contains 16 residues. The CDR3 DNA follows: TGTGCCAGCAGTTTCACCGGGACAGCCAGCAATCAGCCCCAGCATTTT. Translated: CASSFTGTASNQPQHF.

The V call is TRBV19, the J call TRBJ1-5; maybe TRBD1 (5 bases). CDR1 and CDR2 from the germline V gene are LNHDA and SQIVND (reference sequence). Trimming took 6 bases from V and 7 from J, leaving 19 bases between them. This CDR3 is built from 15 residues. Here the CDR3 DNA reads TGTGCCAGTAGAAGCCCGAGAGCCCAGGGCCAGCCCCAGCATTTT. Translating gives CASRSPRAQGQPQHF. Full variable domain (rest looked up from reference TRBV19 and TRBJ1-5): DGGITQSPKYLFRKEGQNVTLSCEQNLNHDAMYWYRQDPGQGLRLIYYSQIVNDFQKGDIAEGYSVSREKKESFPLTVTSAQKNPTAFYLCASRSPRAQGQPQHFGDGTRLSIL.

The V call is TRBV5-1, the J call TRBJ2-7; TRBD2 matches 7 bases. Germline CDR1 reads SGHRS; CDR2 reads YFSETQ. The V gene end was trimmed by 0 bases and the J gene end by 3 bases; junction bases not matched to a gene: 3. This CDR3 is built from 14 residues. The CDR3 DNA reads as TGCGCCAGCAGCTTGGATGGCGGGGGCTACGAGCAGTACTTC. Encoded protein: CASSLDGGGYEQYF.

The V and J genes are TRBV19 and TRBJ1-1; 7 bases are a match to TRBD1. Looked up from germline, CDR1 is LNHDA and CDR2 is SQIVND (reference sequence). Germline trimming cut 1 base from V and 7 bases from J; bases unmatched to any gene: 36. The CDR3 contains 24 residues. CDR3 coding DNA: TGTGCCAGTAGTATAGCCGGGACAGACCCCTCCTTAACACGGCGTCATCCTTCGAACCTTGAAGCTTTCTTT. Amino acids: CASSIAGTDPSLTRRHPSNLEAFF.